This TCR beta chain was profiled in a study of control samples from healthy donors and cancer patients. This clone appeared a single time. TCRdb keeps only in-frame clones here, not all; method: immunoSEQ multiplex PCR. The sample consists of over 150,000 clones, roughly 94% of them appearing once. The CDR3 contains 12 residues. Trimming cost V 3 bases and J 11 bases, with 11 bases left between them. The receptor comes from a man between 60 and 75 years old with colorectal cancer. This rearrangement joins TRBV12-3 or TRBV12-4 to TRBJ1-3; TRBD1 is a possible D gene (6 bases). Sequenced: PBMCs. The CDR3 loop reads CASSFLQGPIYF. The CDR3, as DNA: TGTGCCAGCAGTTTTTTGCAGGGGCCCATATATTTT.